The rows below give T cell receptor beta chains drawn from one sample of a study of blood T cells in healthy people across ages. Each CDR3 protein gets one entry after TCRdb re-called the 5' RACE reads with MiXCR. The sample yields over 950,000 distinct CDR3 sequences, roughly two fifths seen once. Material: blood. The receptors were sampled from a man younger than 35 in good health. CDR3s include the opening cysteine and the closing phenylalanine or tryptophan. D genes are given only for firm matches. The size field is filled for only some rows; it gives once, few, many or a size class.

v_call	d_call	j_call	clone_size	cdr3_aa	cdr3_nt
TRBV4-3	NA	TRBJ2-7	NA	CASSQGQEWAGEINTQYF	TGCGCCAGCAGCCAAGGACAGGAGTGGGCAGGGGAGATTAATACCCAGTACTTC
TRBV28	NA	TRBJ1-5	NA	CASTDHSSNQPQHF	TGTGCCAGCACCGACCACAGCTCCAATCAGCCCCAGCATTTT
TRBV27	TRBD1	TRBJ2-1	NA	CASSKSDRGVFSIGTNNEQFF	TGTGCCAGCAGTAAATCCGACAGGGGAGTCTTCTCGATCGGGACCAACAATGAGCAGTTCTTC
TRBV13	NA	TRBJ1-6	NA	CASSLGGIMGNSPLHF	TGTGCCAGCAGCTTAGGGGGGATAATGGGTAATTCACCCCTCCACTTT
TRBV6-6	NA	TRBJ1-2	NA	CASSYPIDTDYGYTF	TGTGCCAGCAGTTACCCTATAGACACTGACTATGGCTACACCTTC
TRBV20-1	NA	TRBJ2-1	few	CSAREGALYNEQFF	TGCAGTGCTAGAGAGGGGGCGTTATACAATGAGCAGTTCTTC
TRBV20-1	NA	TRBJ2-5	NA	CSGMFETQYF	TGCAGTGGCATGTTCGAGACCCAGTACTTC
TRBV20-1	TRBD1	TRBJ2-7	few	CSANRPGQGPEQYF	TGCAGTGCTAATAGACCGGGACAGGGCCCCGAGCAGTACTTC
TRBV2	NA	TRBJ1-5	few	CASSARRSEQPQHF	TGTGCCAGCAGTGCGAGAAGGTCGGAACAGCCCCAGCATTTT
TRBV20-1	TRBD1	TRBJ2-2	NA	CSARSPWDSDRASNTGELFF	TGCAGTGCTAGATCTCCTTGGGATTCGGACAGGGCCTCGAACACCGGGGAGCTGTTTTTT
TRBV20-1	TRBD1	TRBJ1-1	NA	CSLGGEGAPEAFF	TGCAGTTTAGGGGGGGAGGGGGCCCCTGAAGCTTTCTTT
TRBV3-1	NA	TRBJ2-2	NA	CASSLRLDTGELFF	TGTGCCAGCAGCCTTCGACTGGATACCGGGGAGCTGTTTTTT
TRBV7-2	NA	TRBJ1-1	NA	CASSFAEVRGDTEAFF	TGTGCCAGCAGCTTTGCGGAGGTCCGTGGGGACACTGAAGCTTTCTTT
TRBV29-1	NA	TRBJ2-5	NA	CSVAGVVRGETQYF	TGCAGCGTCGCTGGGGTAGTAAGGGGGGAGACCCAGTACTTC
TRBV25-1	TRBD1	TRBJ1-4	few	CASSDRQGLSEKLFF	TGTGCCAGCAGTGATCGACAGGGTCTGAGTGAAAAACTGTTTTTT
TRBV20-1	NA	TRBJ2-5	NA	CSAGPFGSGETQYF	TGCAGTGCTGGGCCTTTTGGGTCGGGAGAGACCCAGTACTTC
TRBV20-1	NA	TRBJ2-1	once	CSARVPSNNGQFF	TGCAGTGCTAGAGTTCCGAGTAACAATGGGCAGTTCTTC
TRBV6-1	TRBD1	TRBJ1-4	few	CASSGWTGRQSTNEKLFF	TGTGCCAGCAGTGGATGGACAGGGCGGCAATCAACTAATGAAAAACTGTTTTTT
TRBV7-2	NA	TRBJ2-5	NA	CASSVPRAFEQYF	TGTGCCAGCAGTGTCCCCAGGGCTTTTGAGCAGTACTTC
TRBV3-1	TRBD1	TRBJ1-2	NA	CASSQVVSRGRHGYTF	TGTGCCAGCAGCCAAGTTGTTTCCAGGGGGCGTCATGGCTACACCTTC
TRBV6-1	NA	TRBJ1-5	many	CASSDRGNQPQHF	TGTGCCAGCAGTGACAGGGGAAACCAGCCCCAGCATTTT
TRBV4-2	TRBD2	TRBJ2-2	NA	CASSLLAGAPPESGELFF	TGTGCCAGCAGCCTTTTAGCGGGGGCCCCCCCAGAGTCCGGGGAGCTGTTTTTT